A single sample is the source of the 32 T cell receptor beta chains below, sequenced in a study of T cell changes during pregnancy in multiple sclerosis. The method was immunoSEQ multiplex PCR; TCRdb's version includes in-frame clones alone and lacks a portion of them. The sample shows just under 65,000 clones, roughly 91% of them seen only once. Sequencing used peripheral blood, obtained after pregnancy. These receptors were collected from a female donor in good health, enrolled as a control in a pregnancy study.

This clone was counted a single time. The rearrangement uses TRBV27 and TRBJ1-2; 8 nucleotides line up with TRBD1. After removal of 0 bases from V and 5 bases from J, the junction contained 8 bases not matched to a gene. From germline, CDR1 is MNHEY and CDR2 SMNVEV (reference sequence). This CDR3 is built from 16 residues. The CDR3 spells CASSLSPGQVSYGYTF. CDR3 coding DNA: TGTGCCAGCAGTTTATCGCCGGGACAGGTATCTTATGGCTACACCTTC.

This clone was picked up one time. The V call is TRBV30, the J call TRBJ2-7; D gene unclear. This CDR3 spans 12 amino acids. V dropped 4 bases and J dropped 3 bases, with 10 bases sitting between them. From germline, CDR1 is GTSNPN and CDR2 SVGIG (reference sequence). The CDR3 sequence: CAWTEDNYEQYF. CDR3 nucleotides: TGTGCCTGGACAGAGGATAACTACGAGCAGTACTTC. Full variable domain (missing parts from reference TRBV30 and TRBJ2-7): SQTIHQWPATLVQPVGSPLSLECTVEGTSNPNLYWYRQAAGRGLQLLFYSVGIGQISSEVPQNLSASRPQDRQFILSSKKLLLSDSGFYLCAWTEDNYEQYFGPGTRLTVT.

This sequence joins TRBV5-1 and TRBJ1-4, with 7 nucleotides matching TRBD1. Per the germline V gene, CDR1 is SGHRS and CDR2 is YFSETQ. V gave up 5 bases and J gave up 6 bases; unmatched junction bases: 7. The CDR3 has 14 amino acids. CDR3 in DNA: TGCGCCAGCAGAGACACAGGGGTAGATGAAAAACTGTTTTTT. As protein: CASRDTGVDEKLFF.

This chain connects TRBV19 to TRBJ2-7; TRBD1 aligns across 10 bases. The J segment lost 3 bases and the V segment lost 5 bases, leaving 4 bases of the junction unmatched. The germline gives CDR1 LNHDA, CDR2 SQIVND (reference sequence). The CDR3 is 14 amino acids. CDR3 coding DNA: TGTGCCAGTAGTCAGACAGGGGGCGGCTACGAGCAGTACTTC. Residues: CASSQTGGGYEQYF.

This chain uses TRBV9 with TRBJ1-2; D is unresolved. Trimming shortened V by 0 bases and J by 8 bases, and 11 bases separated the two germline ends. Germline CDR1 and CDR2: SGDLS and YYNGEE. The CDR3 runs to 13 residues. CDR3 in amino acids: CASSVETELGYTF. For the CDR3, the DNA is TGTGCCAGCAGCGTAGAAACTGAACTGGGCTACACCTTC.

The chain uses TRBV5-6 and TRBJ2-7; 9 bases align to TRBD2. The CDR3 extends over 16 amino acids. Per the germline V gene, CDR1 is SGHDT and CDR2 is YYEEEE. V was clipped by 7 bases and J by 3 bases; unmatched bases: 14. CDR3 amino acids: CASYPSGGLTFYEQYF. Here the CDR3 DNA reads TGTGCCAGCTACCCAAGCGGGGGGCTAACGTTCTACGAGCAGTACTTC.

The chain combines TRBV7-2 with TRBJ2-1; D perhaps matches TRBD2 (6 bases). The CDR3 contains 14 residues. The V end was cut by 4 bases, the J end by 6 bases, with 13 bases between. The germline gives CDR1 SGHTA, CDR2 FQGNSA. This chain's CDR3 is CASSSSPSANEQFF. CDR3 in DNA: TGTGCCAGCAGCTCCTCACCTAGCGCCAATGAGCAGTTCTTC.

This chain joins TRBV30 and TRBJ2-2; perhaps TRBD1 as D (6 bases). The CDR3 totals 14 residues. V lost 4 bases and J 2 bases, leaving 11 bases between the germline ends. Per germline, CDR1 GTSNPN and CDR2 SVGIG (reference sequence). The CDR3 coding sequence is TGTGCCTGGAATACAGGGATAAACACCGGGGAGCTGTTTTTT. This encodes CAWNTGINTGELFF.

The CDR3, as DNA: TGTGCCAGCAGCTCCGGACTAGCGGGGGGCACAGATACGCAGTATTTT. Its protein is CASSSGLAGGTDTQYF. This chain links TRBV7-6 with TRBJ2-3; 13 bases match TRBD2. Germline CDR1 reads SGHVS; CDR2 reads FNYEAQ. CDR3 length equals 16 residues. The J segment lost 1 base and the V segment lost 4 bases, leaving 2 bases of the junction unmatched.

This clone was counted between two and nine times. This chain uses TRBV5-1 with TRBJ1-1, with 7 positions matching TRBD1. The V gene's germline CDR1 is SGHRS and CDR2 YFSETQ. V dropped 4 bases and J dropped 4; count of bases not matched to a gene: 4. This CDR3 comprises 13 residues. CDR3 sequence: CASSNQGGTEAFF. CDR3 coding DNA: TGCGCCAGCAGCAACCAGGGGGGCACTGAAGCTTTCTTT.

The chain carries TRBV29-1 and TRBJ1-2; TRBD1 is a possible D gene (5 bases). Germline V gene lookup returns CDR1 SQVTM and CDR2 ANQGSEA. The ends were cut back, 2 bases at V and 3 bases at J, with 10 bases in the middle. This CDR3 has 13 residues. CDR3 DNA: TGCAGCGTTGAACAGGGAAAGGACTATGGCTACACCTTC. As protein: CSVEQGKDYGYTF.

CDR3 DNA: TGTGCCAGCAGCTTAGGGGACAGGGGTAACTATGGCTACACCTTC. Amino acid sequence: CASSLGDRGNYGYTF. This sequence joins TRBV11-2 and TRBJ1-2, with 10 bases matching TRBD1. The germline V gene has CDR1 SGHAT and CDR2 FQNNGV. The CDR3 has 15 amino acids. Trimming cost V 1 base and J 1 base; bases outside gene matches: 0.

The chain combines TRBV30 with TRBJ2-3, with TRBD2 identical over 14 bases. The CDR3 sequence is 15 residues long. CDR1 and CDR2 (germline): GTSNPN, SVGIG (reference sequence). The ends lost 3 bases at V and 5 bases at J; junction bases unmatched: 4. The CDR3 loop is CAWRPGTSGGDTQYF. CDR3 DNA: TGTGCCTGGAGACCCGGGACTAGCGGGGGAGATACGCAGTATTTT.

The chain uses TRBV6-5 and TRBJ2-7; 8 nucleotides line up with TRBD2. Germline V gene lookup returns CDR1 MNHEY and CDR2 SVGAGI. The CDR3 totals 14 residues. V was pared by 10 bases and J by 0 bases, with 8 bases of the junction left unmatched. The CDR3, as DNA: TGTGCCACCGGGGGGGGGCTTAGCTCCTACGAGCAGTACTTC. This gives the protein CATGGGLSSYEQYF.

This clone was seen just once. The chain uses TRBV30 and TRBJ2-5, with D possibly matching TRBD1 (6 bases). V dropped 4 bases and J dropped 7 bases, with 22 bases sitting between them. Germline-derived CDR1 and CDR2 are GTSNPN and SVGIG (reference sequence). The CDR3 covers 15 residues. CDR3 in DNA: TGTGCCTGGACACTGACCAGGGACGTAGGGGGGACCCAGTACTTC. Protein product: CAWTLTRDVGGTQYF.

This clone was recorded only once. The chain couples TRBV5-6 to TRBJ1-1; no reliable D call. Trimming removed 2 bases at V and 2 bases at J, with 10 bases between. The length of the CDR3 is 14 residues. In germline, CDR1 is SGHDT, CDR2 YYEEEE. The DNA of the CDR3 is TGTGCCAGCAGCTTATACACTACAAACACTGAAGCTTTCTTT. Protein product: CASSLYTTNTEAFF.

The rearrangement links TRBV30 to TRBJ2-7; 9 nucleotides line up with TRBD1. Germline V gives CDR1 GTSNPN, CDR2 SVGIG (reference sequence). This CDR3 comprises 13 residues. The J segment lost 5 bases and the V segment lost 7 bases, leaving 9 bases of the junction unmatched. The CDR3 DNA is TGTGCCTCGGGGGGACAGGGTATCCACGAGCAGTACTTC. Encoded protein: CASGGQGIHEQYF. Full variable domain (missing parts from reference TRBV30 and TRBJ2-7): SQTIHQWPATLVQPVGSPLSLECTVEGTSNPNLYWYRQAAGRGLQLLFYSVGIGQISSEVPQNLSASRPQDRQFILSSKKLLLSDSGFYLCASGGQGIHEQYFGPGTRLTVT.

This chain joins TRBV5-6 and TRBJ1-6, with D possibly TRBD1 on 6 matching bases. Germline V CDR1 and CDR2: SGHDT, YYEEEE. V dropped 0 bases and J dropped 10 bases, with 23 bases sitting between them. This CDR3 is 18 amino acids long. CDR3 loop: CASSLESSGRGGRSPLHF. The CDR3 nucleotides are TGTGCCAGCAGCTTGGAGTCTTCAGGTCGGGGGGGGCGATCACCCCTCCACTTT.

CDR3: CASSQDLNQPQHF. The CDR3 DNA reads as TGTGCCAGCAGCCAAGATCTAAACCAGCCCCAGCATTTT. The J gene is TRBJ1-5, the V gene TRBV14; the D is unclear. Germline lookup yields CDR1 SGHDN and CDR2 FVKESK. The ends were cut back, 0 bases at V and 7 bases at J, with 7 bases in the middle. The CDR3 is made up of 13 amino acids.

This CDR3 is CASSRSGQGGDSPLHF. For the CDR3, the DNA is TGTGCCAGCAGCCGATCGGGACAGGGCGGCGATTCACCCCTCCACTTT. The chain carries TRBV5-4 and TRBJ1-6; 9 positions match TRBD1. CDR3 length equals 16 residues. V was pared by 4 bases and J by 8 bases, with 10 bases of the junction left unmatched. Germline V CDR1 and CDR2: SGHNT, YYREEE (reference sequence).

This clone appeared once. The V call is TRBV6-6, the J call TRBJ1-1; D gene uncertain. The CDR3 has 13 amino acids. The germline gives CDR1 MNHNY, CDR2 SVGAGI (reference sequence). Trimming cost V 4 bases and J 5 bases, with 11 bases left between them. CDR3 protein: CASSLESRTEAFF. In nucleotides, the CDR3 is TGTGCCAGCAGTTTAGAGAGTCGGACTGAAGCTTTCTTT.

Points on this clone: Other DNA sequences in this specimen translate into the identical CDR3. The genes are TRBV19 and TRBJ1-5, with 7 positions matching TRBD1. Losses at the gene ends were 5 bases for V and 2 bases for J; bases not matched to a gene: 3. This CDR3 is built from 14 residues. Germline V gene data show CDR1 as LNHDA and CDR2 as SQIVND (reference sequence). CDR3 sequence: CASSPGGRNQPQHF. The CDR3 nucleotides read TGTGCCAGTAGTCCAGGGGGTCGCAATCAGCCCCAGCATTTT.

This clone has a single count. The genes are TRBV5-5 and TRBJ2-7, with D tentatively TRBD1 (5 bases). V was clipped by 3 bases and J by 5 bases, with 12 bases between them. There are 13 residues in the CDR3. Germline V gives CDR1 SGHKS, CDR2 YYEKEE (reference sequence). The CDR3 protein is CASSSQASDEQYF. The CDR3 DNA reads TGTGCCAGCAGCTCACAGGCCTCGGACGAGCAGTACTTC.

The chain joins TRBV29-1 to TRBJ2-7; TRBD1 agrees at 8 bases. J lost 3 bases, V lost 7 bases, and 11 bases had no gene match. Germline V gene data show CDR1 as SQVTM and CDR2 as ANQGSEA. This CDR3 is 14 amino acids long. CDR3 sequence (DNA): TGCAGCGCCGTGGGACAGGAGAATTACTACGAGCAGTACTTC. Translating it yields CSAVGQENYYEQYF.

The chain joins TRBV5-4 to TRBJ1-2; D is uncertain. CDR3 length: 14 amino acids. V gave up 4 bases and J gave up 4 bases, with 14 bases separating them. Germline V gives CDR1 SGHNT, CDR2 YYREEE (reference sequence). The CDR3 reads CASSPPGKTYGYTF. CDR3 nucleotides: TGTGCCAGCAGCCCTCCGGGAAAAACCTATGGCTACACCTTC.

The CDR3, as DNA: TGCAGCTGGACCGGGACTAGCGCAGATACGCAGTATTTT. Its protein product is CSWTGTSADTQYF. This chain joins TRBV29-1 and TRBJ2-3; TRBD2 matches 10 bases. There are 13 residues in the CDR3. V shed 8 bases and J 4 bases; nucleotides not matched to a gene: 6. Germline V gene data show CDR1 as SQVTM and CDR2 as ANQGSEA.

This clone was recorded once. CDR3 sequence reads: CASSQARQGVGKLFF. CDR3 nucleotides: TGTGCCAGCAGCCAAGCCCGACAGGGGGTAGGAAAACTGTTTTTT. This sequence joins TRBV4-2 and TRBJ1-4, with 9 nucleotides matching TRBD1. Losses at the gene ends were 1 base for V and 10 bases for J; bases not matched to a gene: 7. CDR1 is LGHNA and CDR2 is YNFKEQ in the germline V gene. The length of the CDR3 is 15 residues.

The chain is built from TRBV7-6 and TRBJ1-2; 7 positions match TRBD1. The CDR3 contains 13 residues. V shed 5 bases, J shed 2 bases, and the junction held 2 bases outside the gene matches. Germline V gene data show CDR1 as SGHVS and CDR2 as FNYEAQ. The CDR3 bases are TGTGCCAGCAGCCCACAGGGGAACTATGGCTACACCTTC. Protein: CASSPQGNYGYTF.

This clone was found once. V is TRBV11-2 and J is TRBJ2-7; 7 bases line up with TRBD1. This CDR3 comprises 13 residues. V dropped 5 bases and J dropped 4; count of bases not matched to a gene: 5. The germline V gene encodes CDR1 SGHAT and CDR2 FQNNGV. The CDR3 region is CASSTGTVYEQYF. CDR3 in DNA: TGTGCCAGCAGCACCGGGACAGTTTACGAGCAGTACTTC.

This sequence joins TRBV6-1 and TRBJ2-2; 10 bases match TRBD1. The germline V gene encodes CDR1 MNHNS and CDR2 SASEGT. The CDR3 length is 13 residues. The V segment lost 10 bases and the J segment 7 bases; nucleotides outside the gene matches: 6. The DNA for the CDR3 is TGTGCCACCGGGACAGGGGCTTTCGGGGAGCTGTTTTTT. Residues: CATGTGAFGELFF.

The J gene is TRBJ1-3, the V gene TRBV19; D gene ambiguous. V gave up 1 base and J gave up 2 bases, with 6 bases separating them. In germline, CDR1 is LNHDA, CDR2 SQIVND (reference sequence). CDR3 length: 14 amino acids. The DNA of the CDR3 is TGTGCCAGTAGTATAGGAGAGACTGGAAACACCATATATTTT. The encoded protein is CASSIGETGNTIYF. Full variable domain (outside the CDR3, taken from reference TRBV19 and TRBJ1-3): DGGITQSPKYLFRKEGQNVTLSCEQNLNHDAMYWYRQDPGQGLRLIYYSQIVNDFQKGDIAEGYSVSREKKESFPLTVTSAQKNPTAFYLCASSIGETGNTIYFGEGSWLTVV.

The CDR3 sequence is CASSHGQGQPQHF. The CDR3 region has the DNA TGTGCCAGCAGCCACGGACAGGGACAGCCCCAGCATTTT. The chain joins TRBV7-2 to TRBJ1-5, with 8 bases aligning to TRBD1. J was trimmed by 7 bases and V by 5 bases; bases with no gene match: 4. The CDR3 contains 13 residues. The germline V gene has CDR1 SGHTA and CDR2 FQGNSA.